Shown below are 30 T cell receptor beta chains from a single sample sequenced in a study of CD8 T cells in Susac syndrome. Reverse transcription of roughly 0.45 to 1 ug RNA was carried out with random hexamers. TCRdb fed the immunoSEQ multiplex PCR reads into MiXCR, producing one record per CDR3 protein. The sample yields more than 150,000 distinct CDR3 sequences, 95% to 96% seen once. Material: CD8+ T cells from PBMCs. These TCRs come from a human donor with multiple sclerosis.

The chain combines TRBV30 with TRBJ2-7, with a tentative D call TRBD2 (7 bases). Per germline, CDR1 GTSNPN and CDR2 SVGIG (reference sequence). V was trimmed by 3 bases and J by 6 bases, leaving 9 bases between them. The CDR3 extends over 11 amino acids. The CDR3 sequence is CAWRRGLEQYF. Written as DNA, the CDR3 is TGTGCCTGGAGGCGGGGGCTCGAGCAGTACTTC.

This rearrangement joins TRBV20-1 to TRBJ1-3; D remains ambiguous. Germline V gene lookup returns CDR1 DFQATT and CDR2 SNEGSKA (reference sequence). Deletions cut 6 bases from V and 3 bases from J, with 12 bases between. The CDR3 is made up of 13 amino acids. The CDR3 here is CSALRVLGNTIYF. The DNA of the CDR3 is TGCAGTGCACTCCGAGTTCTTGGAAACACCATATATTTT.

This clonotype came up once. The V gene is TRBV20-1, the J gene TRBJ1-2; D uncertain. CDR3 length equals 12 residues. Trimming cost V 5 bases and J 10 bases, with 17 bases left between them. Per the germline V gene, CDR1 is DFQATT and CDR2 is SNEGSKA (reference sequence). The CDR3 reads CSAEPTAATYTF. CDR3 sequence (DNA): TGCAGTGCTGAACCCACAGCAGCTACCTACACCTTC.

This chain joins TRBV12-3 or TRBV12-4 and TRBJ2-7, with D possibly matching TRBD2 (6 bases). There are 13 residues in the CDR3. The V and J ends lost 3 bases and 3 bases respectively, with 9 bases between them. CDR3 in amino acids: CASSLGGFYEQYV. CDR3 bases: TGTGCCAGCAGTTTGGGGGGATTCTACGAGCAGTACGTC.

This sequence joins TRBV27 and TRBJ1-1; TRBD1 might be the D (6 bases). Trimming took 5 bases from V and 4 from J, leaving 14 bases between them. The CDR3 spans 14 residues. CDR1 and CDR2 (germline): MNHEY, SMNVEV (reference sequence). The CDR3 coding sequence is TGTGCCAGCAGTCCTCTACAGGGAGGCACTGAAGCTTTCTTT. Translating it yields CASSPLQGGTEAFF.

The chain links TRBV30 to TRBJ2-3, with a weak D call TRBD2 (6 bases). In germline, CDR1 is GTSNPN, CDR2 SVGIG (reference sequence). V was cut by 3 bases and J by 5 bases, with 6 bases left in between. This CDR3 comprises 11 residues. The CDR3 DNA is TGTGCCTGGAGGGGGGGAGATACGCAGTATTTT. This sequence encodes CAWRGGDTQYF. The full variable domain, completed using reference TRBV30 and TRBJ2-3, is SQTIHQWPATLVQPVGSPLSLECTVEGTSNPNLYWYRQAAGRGLQLLFYSVGIGQISSEVPQNLSASRPQDRQFILSSKKLLLSDSGFYLCAWRGGDTQYFGPGTRLTVL.

V usage is TRBV4-1 and J usage is TRBJ2-5; the match to TRBD1 covers 9 bases. There are 15 residues in the CDR3. The V gene end was trimmed by 3 bases and the J gene end by 6 bases; junction bases not matched to a gene: 8. Germline assignment: CDR1 MGHRA and CDR2 YSYEKL. Written as DNA, the CDR3 is TGCGCCAGCAGCCACGACGGACAGGGGAGCAAGACCCAGTACTTC. Protein product: CASSHDGQGSKTQYF.

For this clonotype: The germline gene is not matched at one end of the junction; a read error may be the cause. This chain links TRBV6-2 or TRBV6-3 with TRBJ2-3; D remains unclear. Germline values: CDR1 MNHEY, CDR2 SVGEGT. The CDR3 consists of 9 residues. The CDR3 nucleotides read TGCCTAAACACAGATACGCAGTATTTT. Translation gives CLNTDTQYF.

The CDR3 DNA sequence: TGCAGTGCTAGAGTCCTTAGCGGGTCTGCCACAGATACGCAGTATTTT. Protein sequence: CSARVLSGSATDTQYF. The chain is built from TRBV20-1 and TRBJ2-3, with 7 bases that match TRBD2. Per germline, CDR1 DFQATT and CDR2 SNEGSKA (reference sequence). The CDR3 length is 16 residues. V trimming: 1 base; J trimming: 2 bases; junction bases outside the gene matches: 9.

The chain employs TRBV12-3 or TRBV12-4 and TRBJ2-1; D might be TRBD1 (5 bases). With 2 bases removed from V and 7 bases from J, the gap between germline ends came to 21 bases. The CDR3 sequence is 17 residues long. The CDR3 nucleotides are TGTGCCAGCAGTTTATTCCCGAAGCAAGGGGCCATTAATGAGCAGTTCTTC. As protein: CASSLFPKQGAINEQFF.

The chain has TRBV30 and TRBJ1-5; no reliable D call. The CDR3 contains 14 residues. Germline V CDR1 and CDR2: GTSNPN, SVGIG (reference sequence). V dropped 1 base and J dropped 3 bases, with 10 bases sitting between them. CDR3 in DNA: TGTGCCTGGAGTGCTTTACAGTTCAATCAGCCCCAGCATTTT. Amino acids: CAWSALQFNQPQHF.

This chain links TRBV30 with TRBJ1-1, with a possible D match to TRBD1 (5 bases). From germline, CDR1 is GTSNPN and CDR2 SVGIG (reference sequence). CDR3 size: 13 residues. The V gene lost 8 bases and the J gene lost 1 base, with 14 bases spanning the gap. CDR3 residues: CARTEGPNTEAFF. As DNA, the CDR3 is TGTGCCCGTACTGAGGGGCCGAACACTGAAGCTTTCTTT.

The chain joins TRBV29-1 to TRBJ2-1; maybe TRBD2 (5 bases). CDR1 is SQVTM and CDR2 is ANQGSEA in the germline V gene. V shed 0 bases and J shed 2 bases, with 8 bases lying between them. The CDR3 contains 14 residues. The CDR3 loop reads CSVEEVGTYNEQFF. CDR3 bases: TGCAGCGTTGAAGAGGTCGGGACCTACAATGAGCAGTTCTTC.

The gene calls are TRBV27 and TRBJ2-3; D possibly uses TRBD1 or TRBD2 (5 bases each). Trimming removed 7 bases from V and 0 bases from J, with 14 bases in between. CDR3 length: 15 residues. Germline loops: CDR1 MNHEY, CDR2 SMNVEV (reference sequence). CDR3 amino acids: CASTSGGGSTDTQYF. The DNA for the CDR3 is TGTGCCAGCACCTCTGGGGGTGGGAGCACAGATACGCAGTATTTT.

The genes are TRBV5-6 and TRBJ2-5; a possible D gene is TRBD1 (6 bases). With 3 bases removed from V and 5 bases from J, the gap between germline ends came to 8 bases. The V gene's germline CDR1 is SGHDT and CDR2 YYEEEE. The CDR3 runs 12 residues. This chain's CDR3 is CASSSQGETQYF. The CDR3, as DNA: TGTGCCAGCAGCTCCCAGGGGGAGACCCAGTACTTC.

The chain is built from TRBV15 and TRBJ1-2, with 8 bases aligning to TRBD1. The CDR3 contains 15 residues. Per the germline V gene, CDR1 is LNHNV and CDR2 is YYDKDF (reference sequence). V lost 4 bases, J lost 4 bases, and 8 bases stayed unmatched. The CDR3, as DNA: TGTGCCACCAGCATTTCCAGGGGGCTAGGCTATGGCTACACCTTC. This gives the protein CATSISRGLGYGYTF.

The CDR3 loop reads CASSVSEGEGYTF. CDR3 nucleotide sequence: TGTGCCAGCAGTGTCTCCGAGGGGGAGGGCTACACCTTC. This sequence joins TRBV6-6 and TRBJ1-2, with D perhaps matching TRBD1 (6 bases). Trimming took 5 bases from V and 8 from J, leaving 15 bases between them. The CDR3 covers 13 residues. Germline V gene sequence: CDR1 MNHNY, CDR2 SVGAGI (reference sequence).

The chain combines TRBV20-1 with TRBJ2-7; 7 nucleotides match TRBD2. CDR3 length: 13 residues. Germline V CDR1 and CDR2: DFQATT, SNEGSKA (reference sequence). V was clipped by 1 base and J by 2 bases; unmatched bases: 2. In nucleotides, the CDR3 is TGCAGTGCTAGAGGCGGACTAGCCTACGAGCAGTACTTC. Its translation: CSARGGLAYEQYF.

This chain links TRBV9 with TRBJ2-1; 9 bases are shared with TRBD2. J lost 3 bases, V lost 3 bases, and 4 bases had no gene match. This CDR3 comprises 15 residues. Per the germline V gene, CDR1 is SGDLS and CDR2 is YYNGEE. The CDR3 is CASSAWTSDYNEQFF. The CDR3 region has the DNA TGTGCCAGCAGCGCCTGGACTAGCGACTACAATGAGCAGTTCTTC.

The chain employs TRBV4-1 and TRBJ2-3, with TRBD1 matching over 9 bases. Looked up from germline, CDR1 is MGHRA and CDR2 is YSYEKL. Trimming at V came to 4 bases and at J to 4 bases, leaving 6 bases not matched to a gene. The CDR3 extends over 15 amino acids. The CDR3 loop is CASSPLTGGADTQYF. For the CDR3, the DNA is TGCGCCAGCAGCCCACTTACAGGGGGCGCAGATACGCAGTATTTT.

V usage is TRBV9 and J usage is TRBJ2-1; TRBD1 or TRBD2 may be the D gene (5 bases each). Germline V lookup: CDR1 SGDLS, CDR2 YYNGEE. This CDR3 is 16 amino acids long. The ends were cut back, 0 bases at V and 5 bases at J, with 15 bases in the middle. The chain's CDR3 is CASSVVAGTTNNEQFF. The CDR3 nucleotides are TGTGCCAGCAGCGTAGTAGCAGGGACGACCAACAATGAGCAGTTCTTC.

In this sample, this clonotype turned up a few times. The chain is built from TRBV20-1 and TRBJ1-2, with unresolved D. Germline loops: CDR1 DFQATT, CDR2 SNEGSKA (reference sequence). Trimming shortened V by 3 bases and J by 4 bases, and 0 bases separated the two germline ends. The CDR3 covers 9 residues. The CDR3 region has the DNA TGCAGTGCTAGCTATGGCTACACCTTC. This translates into CSASYGYTF.

This clonotype was recorded once. The V and J genes are TRBV21-1 and TRBJ2-7. TRBV21-1 is a recognized pseudogene. This CDR3 comprises 12 residues. CDR3 nucleotides: TGTGCCAGCAGCAAGGGCACCTACGAGCAGTACGTC. Protein: CASSKGTYEQYV.

The chain couples TRBV9 to TRBJ2-1; possible D gene TRBD2, 6 bases. The V and J ends lost 2 bases and 8 bases respectively, with 14 bases between them. There are 14 residues in the CDR3. Per germline, CDR1 SGDLS and CDR2 YYNGEE. CDR3: CASSVGFGEDEQFF. CDR3 nucleotides: TGTGCCAGCAGCGTCGGTTTCGGGGAGGATGAGCAGTTCTTC. Using reference TRBV9 and TRBJ2-1 for the parts outside the CDR3, the full variable domain is DSGVTQTPKHLITATGQRVTLRCSPRSGDLSVYWYQQSLDQGLQFLIQYYNGEERAKGNILERFSAQQFPDLHSELNLSSLELGDSALYFCASSVGFGEDEQFFGPGTRLTVL.

In this sample, this clonotype turned up once. This chain uses TRBV5-6 with TRBJ2-7; D is possibly TRBD2 (5 bases). The CDR3 is made up of 14 amino acids. V was clipped by 4 bases and J by 0 bases, with 11 bases between them. Germline V gene sequence: CDR1 SGHDT, CDR2 YYEEEE. The DNA of the CDR3 is TGTGCCAGCAGCGTGACGGGGAGCTCCTACGAGCAGTACGTC. Its translation: CASSVTGSSYEQYV.

This clonotype has only a few counts. The chain joins TRBV2 to TRBJ1-2; D is undetermined. Germline CDR1 and CDR2: SNHLY and FYNNEI. The V gene lost 8 bases and the J gene lost 8 bases, with 3 bases spanning the gap. The CDR3 has 8 amino acids. CDR3 sequence: CASGGYTF. The CDR3 bases are TGTGCCAGCGGCGGCTACACCTTC.

This chain joins TRBV27 and TRBJ1-5; D gene unclear. V dropped 5 bases and J dropped 5 bases, with 10 bases sitting between them. The germline V gene encodes CDR1 MNHEY and CDR2 SMNVEV (reference sequence). The CDR3 is 13 residues long. This CDR3 is CASSAGFHQPQHF. As DNA, the CDR3 is TGTGCCAGCAGTGCCGGCTTTCATCAGCCCCAGCATTTT.

The chain recombines TRBV11-2 with TRBJ1-6, with a weak D call TRBD1 (5 bases). The CDR3 is made up of 15 amino acids. V lost 1 base and J lost 5, with 9 bases in between. Germline CDR1 SGHAT, CDR2 FQNNGV. The DNA of the CDR3 is TGTGCCAGCAGCTTAGCGGGACCGGATAATTCACCCCTCCACTTT. This sequence encodes CASSLAGPDNSPLHF.

The chain combines TRBV7-2 with TRBJ2-3, with D possibly being TRBD1 (5 bases). Trimming took off 10 bases at V and 0 bases at J, with 11 bases between the two ends. The CDR3 runs to 13 residues. Germline CDR1 reads SGHTA; CDR2 reads FQGNSA. The CDR3 bases are TGTGCCAACGCAAGGGGTAGCACAGATACGCAGTATTTT. This encodes CANARGSTDTQYF.

The chain has TRBV9 and TRBJ1-2, with 7 bases that match TRBD1. J lost 4 bases, V lost 4 bases, and 19 bases had no gene match. The CDR3 totals 18 residues. CDR1 and CDR2 (germline): SGDLS, YYNGEE. This CDR3 reads CASSPQGGGGSPLYGYTF. CDR3 nucleotide sequence: TGTGCCAGCAGCCCTCAGGGGGGTGGGGGTTCCCCGCTCTATGGCTACACCTTC.